A selection of T cell receptor beta chains follows, all from one sample in a study of T cells after somatic rescue of genetic block. Repertoires were generated with immunoSEQ multiplex PCR, while TCRdb's copy carries only in-frame clones and drops some. The sample consists of about 67,000 clones, under 95% of them appearing once. The sample consisted of peripheral blood mononuclear cells (PBMCs). The receptors were gathered from a man aged 35 to 55. The CDR3 runs from the conserved cysteine through the conserved F or W. D genes are given only for firm matches. Rows give clone size only sometimes, using once, few, many, or a class for an expanded clone.

v_call	j_call	clone_size	d_call	cdr3_aa	cdr3_nt
TRBV4-3	TRBJ2-5	NA	NA	CASSQDPQETQYF	TGCGCCAGCAGCCAAGATCCACAAGAGACCCAGTACTTC
TRBV7-9	TRBJ2-1	NA	NA	CASSLEGGHRNEQFF	TGTGCCAGCAGCTTAGAGGGGGGACATCGCAATGAGCAGTTCTTC
TRBV7-2	TRBJ2-5	NA	NA	CASSIPGDSQYF	TGTGCCAGCAGTATACCTGGGGATTCCCAGTACTTC
TRBV2	TRBJ1-4	NA	TRBD1	CASTPEGQANEKLFF	TGTGCCAGCACCCCTGAAGGACAGGCTAATGAAAAACTGTTTTTT
TRBV2	TRBJ2-3	once	TRBD2	CASSEWTSGHTDTQYF	TGTGCCAGCAGTGAATGGACTAGCGGACACACAGATACGCAGTATTTT
TRBV11-2	TRBJ2-7	NA	TRBD2	CASSLAPSGPSYEQYF	TGTGCCAGCAGCTTAGCTCCTAGCGGCCCCTCCTACGAGCAGTACTTC
TRBV7-2	TRBJ2-1	NA	NA	CASSPTPGYYNEQFF	TGTGCCAGCAGCCCTACCCCGGGCTACTACAATGAGCAGTTCTTC
TRBV19	TRBJ1-2	NA	NA	CASRDGPIPWGGYTF	TGTGCCAGTCGGGACGGACCTATCCCCTGGGGCGGCTACACCTTC
TRBV19	TRBJ1-5	NA	NA	CASSISGAYSNQPQHF	TGTGCCAGTAGTATAAGCGGAGCCTATAGCAATCAGCCCCAGCATTTT
TRBV9	TRBJ1-2	NA	TRBD1	CASSADGTGGRGYTF	TGTGCCAGCAGCGCAGACGGGACAGGGGGTCGAGGCTACACCTTC
TRBV4-2	TRBJ1-4	NA	NA	CASSQLGQGNEKLFF	TGTGCCAGCAGCCAATTAGGTCAGGGGAATGAAAAACTGTTTTTT
TRBV14	TRBJ2-7	NA	NA	CASSQADRSYEQYF	TGTGCCAGCAGCCAAGCGGATCGGAGCTACGAGCAGTACTTC
TRBV6-1	TRBJ2-1	NA	TRBD2	CASSSGSGESNEQFF	TGTGCCAGCAGCTCGGGTAGCGGGGAATCCAATGAGCAGTTCTTC
TRBV2	TRBJ2-4	once	TRBD2	CASSGAGRAKNIQYF	TGTGCCAGCAGCGGAGCGGGGCGGGCCAAAAACATTCAGTACTTC
TRBV7-9	TRBJ1-2	NA	TRBD1	CASSPRTGLNYGYTF	TGTGCCAGCAGCCCCAGGACAGGGCTTAACTATGGCTACACCTTC
TRBV25-1	TRBJ2-5	NA	NA	CASRTNVEETQYF	TGTGCCAGCAGAACTAACGTTGAGGAGACCCAGTACTTC
TRBV27	TRBJ2-6	once	NA	CASRTRGSSGANVLTF	TGTGCCAGCAGGACACGGGGAAGCTCTGGGGCCAACGTCCTGACTTTC
TRBV5-1	TRBJ2-4	NA	NA	CASSSGTAKNIQYF	TGCGCCAGCAGCTCCGGGACAGCCAAAAACATTCAGTACTTC
TRBV5-4	TRBJ2-2	NA	NA	CASSLELHGGELFF	TGTGCCAGCAGCCTGGAACTGCATGGCGGGGAGCTGTTTTTT
TRBV7-8	TRBJ2-1	once	TRBD2	CASSPQTSGIYNEQFF	TGTGCCAGCAGCCCGCAGACTAGCGGGATCTACAATGAGCAGTTCTTC
TRBV28	TRBJ2-6	NA	NA	CASNPDSSGANVLTF	TGTGCCAGCAACCCCGACAGCTCTGGGGCCAACGTCCTGACTTTC
TRBV6-5	TRBJ2-1	once	TRBD2	CASRDSGTSSGEQFF	TGTGCCAGCAGGGATTCCGGGACTAGCTCTGGTGAGCAGTTCTTC
TRBV11-2	TRBJ1-4	NA	NA	CASSLGSNEKLFF	TGTGCCAGCAGCCTCGGGAGTAATGAAAAACTGTTTTTT
TRBV9	TRBJ2-5	once	NA	CASSVEGRAGQETQYF	TGTGCCAGCAGCGTAGAGGGAAGGGCGGGGCAAGAGACCCAGTACTTC
TRBV9	TRBJ1-1	few	NA	CASNFGPYTEAFF	TGTGCCAGCAACTTTGGACCATACACTGAAGCTTTCTTT
TRBV12-5	TRBJ2-1	once	NA	CASGFPHGNEQFF	TGTGCTAGTGGTTTCCCACACGGGAATGAGCAGTTCTTC
TRBV11-2	TRBJ1-2	NA	TRBD1	CASSGAAPGQGTYGYTF	TGTGCCAGCAGCGGAGCGGCACCGGGACAGGGGACCTATGGCTACACCTTC
TRBV7-2	TRBJ1-2	NA	NA	CASSLSSGEGYGYTF	TGTGCCAGCAGCTTAAGTTCGGGGGAGGGCTATGGCTACACCTTC
TRBV2	TRBJ2-6	NA	NA	CAGAGAASGANVLTF	TGTGCTGGGGCAGGGGCCGCCTCTGGGGCCAACGTCCTGACTTTC
TRBV19	TRBJ1-6	NA	NA	CASGDKERGGSPLHF	TGTGCCAGTGGGGACAAGGAAAGGGGAGGGTCACCCCTCCACTTT
TRBV19	TRBJ2-1	NA	TRBD1	CASSIRLPGGTYNEQFF	TGTGCCAGTAGTATCAGGCTGCCAGGGGGCACCTACAATGAGCAGTTCTTC
TRBV6-5	TRBJ2-7	NA	NA	CASSYSRDAEQYF	TGTGCCAGCAGTTACTCGAGGGACGCCGAGCAGTACTTC
TRBV5-1	TRBJ2-1	NA	TRBD2	CASSLDGRLAANNNEQFF	TGCGCCAGCAGCTTGGACGGGAGACTAGCGGCAAACAACAATGAGCAGTTCTTC
TRBV7-6	TRBJ1-4	NA	NA	CASSLENRAVEKLFF	TGTGCCAGCAGCTTAGAAAACAGGGCGGTGGAAAAACTGTTTTTT
TRBV7-9	TRBJ2-1	few	NA	CASSLGGTMYNEQFF	TGTGCCAGCAGCTTAGGAGGGACGATGTACAATGAGCAGTTCTTC
TRBV28	TRBJ2-1	few	NA	CASSPSPGLGSSYNEQFF	TGTGCCAGCAGCCCCTCTCCGGGGCTGGGAAGCTCCTACAATGAGCAGTTCTTC
TRBV2	TRBJ2-5	NA	TRBD1	CAGQGAGETQYF	TGTGCCGGACAGGGGGCGGGGGAGACCCAGTACTTC
TRBV25-1	TRBJ2-1	NA	TRBD2	CASSLTSGYNEQFF	TGTGCCAGCAGCCTGACTAGCGGATACAATGAGCAGTTCTTC
TRBV14	TRBJ2-3	NA	NA	CASSLRRTDTQYF	TGTGCCAGCAGCCTACGACGGACAGATACGCAGTATTTT
TRBV5-8	TRBJ2-7	once	NA	CASSFRGWGEQYF	TGTGCCAGCAGCTTCAGGGGATGGGGCGAGCAGTACTTC
TRBV10-1	TRBJ1-1	NA	NA	CASSVEGNTEAFF	TGCGCCAGCAGTGTGGAGGGGAACACTGAAGCTTTCTTT
TRBV28	TRBJ1-1	NA	NA	CASSFTLMNTEAFF	TGTGCCAGCAGTTTTACCCTCATGAACACTGAAGCTTTCTTT
TRBV7-6	TRBJ1-6	NA	TRBD1	CASSLRDRGDSPLHF	TGTGCCAGCAGCTTAAGGGACAGGGGGGATTCACCCCTCCACTTT
TRBV29-1	TRBJ2-7	NA	NA	CSVEMQGPYEQYF	TGCAGCGTTGAAATGCAGGGACCCTACGAGCAGTACTTC
TRBV18	TRBJ2-1	NA	TRBD2	CASSPQTSRNEQFF	TGTGCCAGCTCACCCCAGACTAGCCGCAATGAGCAGTTCTTC
TRBV6-1	TRBJ1-1	NA	NA	CASSSQGSLNTEAFF	TGTGCCAGCAGCTCTCAGGGGTCCTTGAACACTGAAGCTTTCTTT
TRBV7-9	TRBJ1-1	once	NA	CASSPAPRGLRRNTEAFF	TGTGCCAGCAGCCCGGCCCCGAGGGGGTTGCGGAGGAACACTGAAGCTTTCTTT
TRBV10-3	TRBJ1-2	NA	NA	CAISESDAPNYGYTF	TGTGCCATCAGTGAGTCGGACGCACCTAACTATGGCTACACCTTC
TRBV7-9	TRBJ2-5	NA	NA	CASLPPGQPQETQYF	TGTGCCAGCCTACCCCCAGGACAGCCCCAAGAGACCCAGTACTTC
TRBV2	TRBJ1-5	NA	NA	CASSGSEGSNQPQHF	TGTGCCAGCAGTGGAAGCGAGGGGAGCAATCAGCCCCAGCATTTT
TRBV30	TRBJ1-5	NA	NA	CAWSVQNAYRAGQPQHF	TGTGCCTGGAGTGTCCAAAACGCCTACAGGGCTGGCCAGCCCCAGCATTTT
TRBV6-5	TRBJ1-1	NA	NA	CASSREVNTEAFF	TGTGCCAGTTCCAGGGAGGTGAACACTGAAGCTTTCTTT
TRBV9	TRBJ2-5	NA	TRBD2	CASSMGLAGEQETQYF	TGTGCCAGCAGCATGGGACTAGCGGGGGAACAAGAGACCCAGTACTTC
TRBV28	TRBJ1-1	NA	TRBD1	CASRATGGTEAFF	TGTGCCAGCAGAGCAACAGGGGGCACTGAAGCTTTCTTT
TRBV11-2	TRBJ1-6	NA	NA	CASRSLGPRNSPLHF	TGTGCCAGCAGGTCTTTGGGCCCGCGGAATTCACCCCTCCACTTT
TRBV7-7	TRBJ2-1	NA	NA	CASSLLTNNEQFF	TGTGCTAGCAGCTTATTGACCAACAATGAGCAGTTCTTC
TRBV5-1	TRBJ1-1	NA	NA	CASSWGGVDTEAFF	TGCGCCAGCAGCTGGGGGGGAGTCGACACTGAAGCTTTCTTT
TRBV9	TRBJ2-2	NA	TRBD1	CASSVARGTGGTNTGELFF	TGTGCCAGCAGCGTAGCTCGCGGGACAGGGGGGACGAACACCGGGGAGCTGTTTTTT